This T cell receptor beta chain was documented in a study of T cell responses to AZD1222 COVID-19 vaccine. In the study overall: Pooled samples include second doses given at about 4 or 12 weeks. Regarding the study as a whole: Spike-wide coverage was observed for vaccine-associated CD4 TCRs, with dominant responses at 160-218 and 743-854. Among AZD1222 vaccinees, only five or six were seropositive at baseline.

For this clone: Antigen: not known.

Libraries were prepared by immunoSEQ multiplex PCR; TCRdb keeps only in-frame clonotypes and omits some of them. The data show fewer than 150,000 clones, approximately 89% seen once. Germline V gene lookup returns CDR1 MNHEY and CDR2 SVGAGI. The CDR3 runs 11 residues. V was cut by 3 bases and J by 8 bases, with 5 bases left in between. The source is an adult in good health. Sequenced material: peripheral blood, taken on day 0 of AZD1222 vaccination. The V gene is TRBV6-5, the J gene TRBJ2-1, with no clear D. The CDR3 coding sequence is TGTGCCAGCAGTTATTTAGATGAGCAGTTCTTC. Translated, it gives CASSYLDEQFF.